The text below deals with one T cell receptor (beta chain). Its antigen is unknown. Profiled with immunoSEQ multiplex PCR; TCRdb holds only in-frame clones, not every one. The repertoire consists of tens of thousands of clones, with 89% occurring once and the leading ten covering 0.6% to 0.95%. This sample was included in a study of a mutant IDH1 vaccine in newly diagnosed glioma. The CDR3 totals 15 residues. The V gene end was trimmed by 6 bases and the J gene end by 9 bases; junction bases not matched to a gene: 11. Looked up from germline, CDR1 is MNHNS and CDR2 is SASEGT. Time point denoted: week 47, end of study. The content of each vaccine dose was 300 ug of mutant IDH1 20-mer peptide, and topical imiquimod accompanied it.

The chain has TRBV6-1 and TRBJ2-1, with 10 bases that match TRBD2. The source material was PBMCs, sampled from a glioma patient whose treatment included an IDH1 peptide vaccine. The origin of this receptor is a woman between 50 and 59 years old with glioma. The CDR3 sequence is CASSSGRALGGEQFF. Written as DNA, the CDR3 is TGTGCCAGCAGCAGCGGGAGGGCCCTCGGGGGTGAGCAGTTCTTC.